This passage covers 17 T cell receptor beta chains from one sample sequenced in a study of beta chain features in type 1 diabetes. Study-wide results and caveats: All four CD4+ subsets of Type 1 diabetes patients contained TCRB CDR3s that were moderately but significantly shorter.

No cognate antigen is known for these TCRs. Every isolated RNA sample was fully reverse transcribed, so sequencing captured expressed TCRB transcripts. Clones were sequenced by immunoSEQ multiplex PCR, and TCRdb holds only the in-frame ones, with some missing. The table records roughly 340,000 clones, roughly 13% of them present only once. Sample: naive CD4+ T cells from blood. The receptor source for this set is a woman between 18 and 29 years old with type 1 diabetes.

This clone occurred a few times. V usage is TRBV7-2 and J usage is TRBJ2-5; D is possibly TRBD2 (6 bases). Germline V lookup: CDR1 SGHTA, CDR2 FQGNSA. V was trimmed by 7 bases and J by 4 bases, leaving 16 bases between them. The CDR3 has 14 amino acids. The CDR3, as DNA: TGTGCCAGCACCCGGAGGGGTCGTGCAGAGACCCAGTACTTC. It specifies CASTRRGRAETQYF.

This chain connects TRBV7-2 to TRBJ2-2; 9 nucleotides match TRBD2. The trim removed 4 bases at V and 1 base at J, leaving 4 bases unmatched. There are 16 residues in the CDR3. Germline lookup yields CDR1 SGHTA and CDR2 FQGNSA. CDR3 DNA: TGTGCCAGCAGCTCTGGACTAGCGTGGAACACCGGGGAGCTGTTTTTT. Amino acids: CASSSGLAWNTGELFF.

This clone was detected only a few times. The rearrangement joins TRBV9 to TRBJ2-7, with TRBD2 matching 12 bases. J lost 4 bases, V lost 0 bases, and 23 bases had no gene match. Germline V CDR1 and CDR2: SGDLS, YYNGEE. This CDR3 region has 22 residues. CDR3 loop: CASSVALLRTSGEWMVSYEQYF. The CDR3 DNA is TGTGCCAGCAGCGTAGCCCTTCTCCGGACTAGCGGGGAGTGGATGGTGAGTTACGAGCAGTACTTC.

This clone occurred a few times. The chain carries TRBV7-6 and TRBJ2-1; D is possibly TRBD2 (6 bases). V lost 0 bases and J lost 0, with 6 bases in between. CDR1 is SGHVS, CDR2 FNYEAQ, per germline. The CDR3 runs 15 residues. CDR3 amino acids: CASSLAGSSYNEQFF. The CDR3 DNA follows: TGTGCCAGCAGCTTAGCCGGGAGCTCCTACAATGAGCAGTTCTTC.

This clone has just a few counts. V and J are TRBV9 and TRBJ2-1; 15 bases are shared with TRBD2. V was pared by 3 bases and J by 8 bases, with 3 bases of the junction left unmatched. Germline CDR1 SGDLS, CDR2 YYNGEE. This CDR3 region has 15 residues. The CDR3 nucleotides read TGTGCCAGCAGCGCCGGGACTAGCGGGAGGTATGAGCAGTTCTTC. Its protein product is CASSAGTSGRYEQFF.

This chain uses TRBV27 with TRBJ2-2; D is uncertain. V gave up 5 bases and J gave up 3 bases, with 7 bases separating them. Germline V lookup: CDR1 MNHEY, CDR2 SMNVEV (reference sequence). The CDR3 runs 13 residues. Here the CDR3 DNA reads TGTGCCAGCAGTCCCACATACACCGGGGAGCTGTTTTTT. Translation: CASSPTYTGELFF.

This clone was observed a few times. V gene TRBV19 combines with J gene TRBJ2-7; D might be TRBD1 (5 bases). V dropped 2 bases and J dropped 3 bases, with 11 bases sitting between them. Germline values: CDR1 LNHDA, CDR2 SQIVND (reference sequence). The CDR3 sequence is 14 residues long. The DNA of the CDR3 is TGTGCCAGTAGTATAACCTCAGGGAACTACGAGCAGTACGTC. Translating gives CASSITSGNYEQYV.

V usage is TRBV18 and J usage is TRBJ2-1; 8 bases are a match to TRBD1. Germline CDR1 KGHSH, CDR2 LQKENI. The CDR3 length is 13 residues. J was trimmed by 6 bases and V by 3 bases; bases with no gene match: 1. The CDR3 reads CASSPDRANEQFF. DNA for the CDR3: TGTGCCAGCTCACCGGACAGGGCCAATGAGCAGTTCTTC.

In this sample, this clone turned up a few times. DNA of the CDR3: TGTGCCAGCAGCACGACTAGGGGAGAGACCCAGTACTTC. It codes for CASSTTRGETQYF. The V and J genes are TRBV5-4 and TRBJ2-5, with TRBD2 as a possible D gene (6 bases). Trimming removed 4 bases at V and 4 bases at J, with 11 bases between. This CDR3 is built from 13 residues. Germline values: CDR1 SGHNT, CDR2 YYREEE (reference sequence).

V and J are TRBV4-3 and TRBJ2-1; 11 bases agree with TRBD2. Unmatched junction bases numbered 9, after V lost 4 bases and J lost 7 bases. The CDR3 sequence is 16 residues long. Germline V CDR1 and CDR2: LGHNA, YSLEER. The CDR3 region has the DNA TGCGCCAGCAGCCGCGCACTAGCGGGAGTGTTAAATGAGCAGTTCTTC. This encodes CASSRALAGVLNEQFF.

The chain has TRBV30 and TRBJ2-4; the match to TRBD2 covers 10 bases. Germline V gene lookup returns CDR1 GTSNPN and CDR2 SVGIG (reference sequence). CDR3 length: 14 residues. Trimming at V came to 7 bases and at J to 7 bases, leaving 10 bases not matched to a gene. The CDR3 nucleotides read TGTGCCTTGGAAGGGCTAGCGGGAGTTAACATTCAGTACTTC. Translating gives CALEGLAGVNIQYF.

This rearrangement joins TRBV20-1 to TRBJ2-5; D is unclear. Deletions cut 2 bases from V and 2 bases from J, with 3 bases between. The CDR3 is 11 residues long. The germline gives CDR1 DFQATT, CDR2 SNEGSKA (reference sequence). The CDR3 spells CSARHQETQYF. CDR3 bases: TGCAGTGCTAGACATCAAGAGACCCAGTACTTC.

The rearrangement joins TRBV14 to TRBJ1-2, with TRBD1 matching 8 bases. V was clipped by 0 bases and J by 8 bases; unmatched bases: 8. In germline, CDR1 is SGHDN, CDR2 FVKESK. There are 15 residues in the CDR3. The chain's CDR3 is CASSQDRRGRRGYTF. For the CDR3, the DNA is TGTGCCAGCAGCCAAGATCGCAGGGGGCGGCGGGGCTACACCTTC.

This clone showed up just a few times. Different DNA sequences within this sample yield the same CDR3. The V and J genes are TRBV20-1 and TRBJ2-5; 8 bases match TRBD1. Germline CDR1 DFQATT, CDR2 SNEGSKA (reference sequence). The CDR3 totals 11 residues. Trimming cost V 6 bases and J 5 bases; bases outside gene matches: 2. CDR3 coding DNA: TGCAGTGCGAGGACAGGGGAGACCCAGTACTTC. Translation: CSARTGETQYF.

V gene TRBV7-9 combines with J gene TRBJ2-5; possibly TRBD2 for D (6 bases). The germline gives CDR1 SEHNR, CDR2 FQNEAQ (reference sequence). The CDR3 length is 16 residues. Trimming shortened V by 5 bases and J by 2 bases, and 18 bases separated the two germline ends. This chain's CDR3 is CASSQPGVAAQETQYF. The CDR3 DNA reads TGTGCCAGCAGCCAGCCGGGGGTAGCGGCACAAGAGACCCAGTACTTC.

The chain uses TRBV7-9 and TRBJ2-5; possible D gene TRBD1, 6 bases. Germline V gene lookup returns CDR1 SEHNR and CDR2 FQNEAQ (reference sequence). The V and J ends lost 4 bases and 1 base respectively, with 10 bases between them. The CDR3 has 14 residues. CDR3 DNA sequence: TGTGCCAGCAGCTCAGGGGACATCCAAGAGACCCAGTACTTC. Translation gives CASSSGDIQETQYF. Looking up the rest from reference TRBV7-9 and TRBJ2-5 gives the full variable domain: DTGVSQNPRHKITKRGQNVTFRCDPISEHNRLYWYRQTLGQGPEFLTYFQNEAQLEKSRLLSDRFSAERPKGSFSTLEIQRTEQGDSAMYLCASSSGDIQETQYFGPGTRLLVL.

This clone showed up just a few times. The chain joins TRBV9 to TRBJ2-2, with D tentatively TRBD1 (6 bases). Germline CDR1 SGDLS, CDR2 YYNGEE. The V and J ends lost 3 bases and 3 bases respectively, with 15 bases between them. CDR3 length: 16 residues. CDR3 nucleotide sequence: TGTGCCAGCAGCGCACTTGGACAGCCTTACACCGGGGAGCTGTTTTTT. It codes for CASSALGQPYTGELFF.